Sequencing of this TCR beta chain was carried out in a study of shared clonotypes between healthy human individuals (dated by TCRdb to the early 2020s). For the wider study: Two women and three men aged 18 to 49 years were included in the cohort. For each donor, CD4 naive and CD4 memory were each run on three plates, CD8 naive on two plates, and CD8 memory on one plate. Blood TCR repertoires of about 5 healthy adults were deeply sequenced to estimate repertoire size and the extent of clonotype sharing between individuals. To increase sequencing depth and limit assay-specific biases, TCR repertoire library preparation and sequencing were carried out by different laboratories using diverse techniques. Leukapheresis yielded between about 0.9 and 9.5 billion PBMCs per donor.

The donors were healthy, HIV-negative adults who had no recently reported acute infections or vaccinations. Every donor was a Caucasian adult residing in Nashville, Tennessee, USA. CD4+ T cells were enriched through magnetic negative selection, after which naive cells were positively selected on CD45RA and the remaining negative fraction served as the memory subset. Blood was collected by leukapheresis, and PBMCs were isolated by Ficoll-Histopaque density gradient centrifugation and then cryopreserved in liquid nitrogen vapor phase. Purity and quantity of every magnetically sorted T cell population were checked by analytical flow cytometry. Genomic DNA was isolated from each sorted fraction and quantified by UV absorbance on a Nanodrop 2000c. V lost 2 bases and J lost 4 bases; the stretch between them is 3 bases long. The CDR3 has 11 amino acids, counting the end cysteine and phenylalanine. Left in the record is the CDR3 DNA by itself, 33 bases read in frame from the first base. Via the germline V gene, CDR1 is KGHSH and CDR2 LQKENI.

Using the deep immunoSEQ assay, multiplex PCR amplified TCR CDR3 regions from genomic DNA. Genomic DNA extracted from each cell subset was distributed evenly over all wells of several immunoSEQ 96-well plates, and each plate served as one replicate. For sorted subsets, about 200 ng genomic DNA, equal to tens of thousands of T cell genomes, was loaded into each replicate PCR. The purified libraries were quantified using a Qubit 3.0 fluorometer, sized with a Bioanalyzer 2100, and then quantified again using the KAPA Library Quantification kit. Every immunoSEQ 96-well plate was sequenced on a separate single-read 150-cycle Illumina NextSeq 550 flow cell. Turning to the authors' computational methods: Because only junctional sequences without quality scores were contained in the immunoSEQ output, filtering matching that applied to full-length reads could not be performed. Sequences were annotated with PyIR, a Python wrapper for IgBLAST v1.9, using IMGT germline references to assign V/J genes and CDR3. Reads were removed for weak V/J assignments (E-value above 1e-6), missing CDR3, stop codons, out-of-frame junctions, or ambiguous translated residues. V3J clonotypes were defined by identical inferred V gene, J gene, and CDR3 amino acid sequence. To compute the percentage overlap between repertoires, the number of shared unique clonotypes was divided by the size of the smaller repertoire. RTK rarefaction, the Chao1 estimator, and Recon v2.1 estimates of unobserved clonotypes were used to assess repertoire richness. Generation probabilities were computed with OLGA for all TCRbeta clonotypes obtained by the gDNA method from several donors. TCRdb re-hosts the immuneACCESS table, in-frame sequences only. Its copies lack some clones; in the studies checked, an unresolved V gene accounts for under half of them, and the cause for the rest is not known. The DNA gave D and trimming, while V, J and clone size come from that table. Here the sample has over 2 million clones; 92% occur a single time. In total, the top ten clones hold around 0.35% of the sample.

Broad study findings and their caveats: Based on pairwise subsampling, the degree of clonotype sharing among donors was expected to be affected by sequencing depth. Larger estimated clonotype richness was generally found for naive subsets than for memory subsets. Compared with non-shared clonotypes, the clonotypes found in all four sorted-subset donors had higher generation probabilities. Rarefaction of sorted-subset datasets indicated incomplete sequencing despite the large sequencing depth. The small number of donors limited the genetic and exposure-history diversity represented. Sampling was restricted to blood, and TCR repertoires in tissues likely differ from the TCR repertoires found in blood. When a few donors were compared, the shared fraction of clonotypes was 5% to 6.5% for naive CD4, 3.5% to 4% for naive CD8, roughly 2.3% for memory CD4, and roughly 0.43% for memory CD8.

This clone has a handful of counts. This clone's antigen is unknown. No much larger clonotype is one base removed from it; base qualities were not supplied. The same CDR3 is also encoded by other DNA sequences in this sample. Sequenced input: naive CD4+ T cells from PBMCs. The cell subset or site label corresponds to: CD45RA+ positively selected. This sequence originates from a man aged 18 to 29 in good health. Some clones in this sample may be carry-over from other donors' samples. The chain couples TRBV18 to TRBJ2-7, with no confident D gene call. Here the CDR3 is given as CASSPGYEQYF. The nucleotides read TGTGCCAGCTCACCAGGGTACGAGCAGTACTTC.